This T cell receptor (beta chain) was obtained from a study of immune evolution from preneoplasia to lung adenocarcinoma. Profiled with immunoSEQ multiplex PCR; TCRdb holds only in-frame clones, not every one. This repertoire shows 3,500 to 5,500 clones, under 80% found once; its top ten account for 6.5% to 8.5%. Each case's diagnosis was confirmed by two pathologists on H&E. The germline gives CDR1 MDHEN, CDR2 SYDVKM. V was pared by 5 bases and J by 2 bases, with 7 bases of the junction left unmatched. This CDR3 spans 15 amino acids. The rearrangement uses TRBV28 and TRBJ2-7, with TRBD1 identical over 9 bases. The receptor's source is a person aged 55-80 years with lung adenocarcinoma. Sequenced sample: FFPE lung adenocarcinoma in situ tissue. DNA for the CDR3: TGTGCCAGCAGTCCACAGACAGGGGGTCCCTACGAGCAGTACTTC. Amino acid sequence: CASSPQTGGPYEQYF.